The T cell receptor beta chain under discussion was sequenced for a study of shared clonotypes between healthy human individuals. About this clone itself: Its antigen is unidentified.

Broader study findings: Sorted-subset sequencing, rarefaction showed, was incomplete despite large depth.

This CDR3 is built from 16 residues. The germline V and J ends were trimmed by 5 bases and 5 bases, with 21 bases remaining between them. Germline CDR1 and CDR2: SGHTA and FQGNSA. Assay: immunoSEQ multiplex PCR; the TCRdb copy retains only in-frame clones and omits some. The repertoire consists of about 1.1 million clones, with 60% to 80% occurring once and the leading ten covering approximately 0.95%. The sequence derives from a man aged 18 to 30 in good health. Some clones in this sample may be carry-over from other donors' samples. The gene calls are TRBV7-2 and TRBJ2-5; possible D gene TRBD2, 5 bases. Sample: memory CD4+ T cells from PBMCs. The sample's subset: CD45RA-negative fraction. The CDR3, as DNA: TGTGCCAGCAGCCAGCAAGTAGAGGGATCGAAGGAGACCCAGTACTTC. This translates into CASSQQVEGSKETQYF.